The following is a TCR beta chain sequence with its context. Its antigen is as yet unknown. Clones were read by immunoSEQ multiplex PCR, and TCRdb kept only the in-frame ones, dropping some. Of around 98,000 clones in the sample, roughly 85% were seen once. This entry comes from a study of OX40 agonist ivuxolimab in advanced cancers. At the level of the study: From roughly 20 to 79 years was the age range, with a mean of around 54 years, and about 83% were male. Three patients responded partially, comprising one with hepatocellular carcinoma and two with cutaneous melanoma.

Study findings and constraints: Low normalized T-cell clonal expansion was also seen in some nonresponders. Individuals who were partial responders at 0.1-3.0 mg/kg had clonal expansion that ranked among the lowest.

In germline, CDR1 is MNHEY, CDR2 SVGAGI. The CDR3 is 14 residues long. With V trimmed by 5 bases and J by 4 bases, 7 bases remained unmatched. This chain links TRBV6-5 with TRBJ1-1; 7 positions match TRBD1. This receptor was taken from an adult with an advanced solid tumor such as melanoma, head and neck, liver or kidney cancer. This specimen consisted of CD4+ or CD8+ T cells sorted from blood, obtained in a trial of the OX40 agonist ivuxolimab. DNA of the CDR3: TGTGCCAGCAGTACTCCACAGGGGACCACTGAAGCTTTCTTT. This translates into CASSTPQGTTEAFF.